This entry features one TCR beta chain sequence. These data are taken from a study of T cells in Graves' hyperthyroidism and ophthalmopathy. The length of the CDR3 is 15 residues. Germline values: CDR1 ENHRY, CDR2 SYGVKD. V was clipped by 10 bases and J by 3 bases, with 22 bases between them. TCR beta CDR3 sequences were amplified from RNA transcripts. When the TCR CDR3 underwent first-round RT-PCR, the HTBI primer set was used. TCRdb used MiXCR to reprocess the multiplex PCR reads, holding one entry per CDR3 protein. Among hundreds of thousands of distinct CDR3 sequences listed, around 39% were seen once.

What was sequenced was blood. The chain is built from TRBV10-3 and TRBJ2-7; no reliable D call. The TCR sequence derives from a man younger than 30 with Graves' hyperthyroidism. The CDR3 nucleotides read TGTGCCAGCAGGCCTTCCCCCCCGAGAATCTACGAGCAGTACTTC. Amino acid sequence: CASRPSPPRIYEQYF.